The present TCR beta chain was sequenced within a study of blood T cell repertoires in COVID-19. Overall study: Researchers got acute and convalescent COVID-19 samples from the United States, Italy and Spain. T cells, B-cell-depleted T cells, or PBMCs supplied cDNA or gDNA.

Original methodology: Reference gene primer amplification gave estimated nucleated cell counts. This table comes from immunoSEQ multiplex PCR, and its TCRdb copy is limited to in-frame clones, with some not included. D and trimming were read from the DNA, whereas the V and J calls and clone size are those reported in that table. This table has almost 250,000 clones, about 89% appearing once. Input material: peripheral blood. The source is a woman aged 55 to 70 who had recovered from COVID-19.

In DNA, the CDR3 is TGTGCCAGCAGCTTAGATCAGGGTTTCTATGGCTACACCTTC. This sequence encodes CASSLDQGFYGYTF. The chain combines TRBV7-9 with TRBJ1-2; D possibly corresponds to TRBD1 (5 bases). Trimming took 1 base from V and 4 from J, leaving 10 bases between them. Germline V gene sequence: CDR1 SEHNR, CDR2 FQNEAQ (reference sequence). The length of the CDR3 is 14 residues.